The present T cell receptor (beta chain) was sequenced within a study of T cell responses to AZD1222 COVID-19 vaccine. TCRdb's copy holds only in-frame clones and misses some; the assay was immunoSEQ multiplex PCR. The sample comprises roughly 140,000 clones, around 88% of which are singletons, and around 2.3% rests with the top ten. The TCR comes from an adult in good health. Sequenced here: peripheral blood, sampled on day 0 of AZD1222 vaccination.

The CDR3 nucleotides read TGTGCCAGCAGCCGCACACCCAGCAATCAGCCCCAGCATTTT. The encoded protein is CASSRTPSNQPQHF. V and J are TRBV6-5 and TRBJ1-5; D not resolved. V lost 6 bases and J 1 base, leaving 10 bases between the germline ends. CDR1 MNHEY and CDR2 SVGAGI come from the germline V gene. The CDR3 consists of 14 residues.